This T cell receptor (beta chain) was identified in a study of T cell repertoires in cytomegalovirus infection. V lost 5 bases and J lost 6; bases outside the gene matches: 7. There are 14 residues in the CDR3. Germline loops: CDR1 MNHNS, CDR2 SASEGT. Using its own MiXCR run on the reads, TCRdb lists one record per CDR3 protein. The sample carries approximately 150,000 distinct CDR3 sequences, 15% to 20% recorded once. Specimen: CD8+ T cells from PBMCs. The chain has TRBV6-1 and TRBJ2-7; 10 positions match TRBD2. The source of this sequence is a human donor in good health (CMV status not recorded). Some clones in this sample may be carry-over from other donors' samples. CDR3 in amino acids: CASSTSGNGREQYF. CDR3 nucleotide sequence: TGTGCCAGCAGTACTAGCGGGAACGGACGCGAGCAGTACTTC.